This T cell receptor (beta chain) appears in the sequencing data of a study of blood T cell repertoires in COVID-19. Study overall: The samples span acute and convalescent COVID-19 from the United States, Italy and Spain. T cells, B-cell-depleted T cells, or PBMCs supplied cDNA or gDNA.

CDR3 length: 15 amino acids. V shed 1 base and J 5 bases; nucleotides not matched to a gene: 8. CDR1 SGHTS and CDR2 YDEGEE come from the germline V gene. In the source study's methods: Amplification from reference gene primers served as the basis for estimated nucleated cell counts. Produced via immunoSEQ multiplex PCR; TCRdb's table is partial and in-frame only. The V and J calls and clone size were taken over from that table, and D and trimming were inferred from the DNA. In the table there are about 340,000 clones, around nine tenths of which are singletons. Seattle researchers signed up patients amid active infection and tracked them longitudinally.

The sequence was collected from a woman aged 70-85 years with COVID-19, enrolled during active disease. Sequencing was done on a sample of peripheral blood. The V gene is TRBV5-8, the J gene TRBJ2-5; 7 nucleotides align to TRBD1. Here the CDR3 DNA reads TGTGCCAGCAGCTTGATGAGGGGGCTGGGGGAGACCCAGTACTTC. Protein product: CASSLMRGLGETQYF.